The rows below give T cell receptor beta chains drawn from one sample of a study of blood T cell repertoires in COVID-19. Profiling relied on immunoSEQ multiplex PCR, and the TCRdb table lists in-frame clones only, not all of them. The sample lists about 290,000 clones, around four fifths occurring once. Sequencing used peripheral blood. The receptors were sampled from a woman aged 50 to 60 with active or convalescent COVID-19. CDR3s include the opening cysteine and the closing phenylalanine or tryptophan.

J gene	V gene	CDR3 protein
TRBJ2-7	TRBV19	CASSITSGTGSPYEQYF
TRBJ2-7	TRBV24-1	CATSATGGFHEQYF
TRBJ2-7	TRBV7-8	CASSLGSSGASYEQYF
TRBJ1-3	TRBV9	CASSPQAGTIYF
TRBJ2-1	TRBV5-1	CASSDTSGAGDEQFF
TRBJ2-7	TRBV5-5	CASGWDRGSYEQYF
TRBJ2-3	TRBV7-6	CASSLVGTSDFGDTQYF
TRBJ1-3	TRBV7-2	CASSAQGLAGNTIYF
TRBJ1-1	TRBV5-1	CASSARGTEAFF
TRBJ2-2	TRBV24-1	CATSGAGGSPHTGELFF
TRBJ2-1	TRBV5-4	CASSLGLAQENNEQFF
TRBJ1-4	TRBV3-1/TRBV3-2	CASSQTGGIEEKLFF
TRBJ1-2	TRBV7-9	CASSPRVTGIYGYTF
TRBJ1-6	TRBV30	CAWGTGNNSPLHF
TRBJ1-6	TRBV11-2	CASRGGTGLYSPLHF
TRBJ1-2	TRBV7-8	CASSNGLLAIGGYTF
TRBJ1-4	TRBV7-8	CASSLVGGFGEKLFF
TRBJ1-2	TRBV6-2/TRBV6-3	CASSDIFPFSGYTF
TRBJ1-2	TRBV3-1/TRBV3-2	CASSQGQRYGYTF
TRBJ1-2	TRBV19	CASSRTGEDYGYTF
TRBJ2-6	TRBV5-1	CASSLLGLDTAGANVLTF
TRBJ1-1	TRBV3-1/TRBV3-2	CASSQDRGLDTEAFF
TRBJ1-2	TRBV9	CASSPEGRNYGYTF